The next 10 T cell receptor beta chains were all read from a single sample in a study of molecular identifiers for immune sequencing clone quantification. MiXCR was run by TCRdb on the PCR reads, yielding one entry per CDR3 protein. Counted here are about 510,000 distinct CDR3 sequences, roughly 24% occurring once; the ten biggest clones make up 0.76%. The sequenced material came from naive CD8+ T cells from blood, with Jurkat cell RNA spiked in. Subset defined: FACS-sorted CD8+CD4-CCR7+CD45RA+ naive T cells. The origin of the receptors is a human donor in good health. Some libraries in this study had Jurkat cell RNA spiked in.

The J gene is TRBJ1-3, the V gene TRBV12-3 or TRBV12-4, with TRBD1 identical over 7 bases. V shed 5 bases, J shed 4 bases, and the junction held 8 bases outside the gene matches. The CDR3 spans 15 residues. DNA of the CDR3: TGTGCCAGCAGTCCATCAGGGGGTGCCGGAAACACCATATATTTT. It yields the protein CASSPSGGAGNTIYF.

This clonotype has a count of ten or more. The chain uses TRBV4-3 and TRBJ1-2; possibly TRBD1 for D (5 bases). V was cut by 0 bases and J by 6 bases, with 23 bases left in between. CDR1 is LGHNA, CDR2 YSLEER, per germline. This CDR3 is 18 amino acids long. CDR3 nucleotide sequence: TGCGCCAGCAGCCAAGAATCGTTGCAGGGAAGGCGGTCCGATGGCTACACCTTC. Its protein is CASSQESLQGRRSDGYTF.

As regards this clonotype: A much larger clone sits a single nucleotide away, making a read error possible. The V call is TRBV4-1, the J call TRBJ1-6, with TRBD1 matching 8 bases. Germline V gene data show CDR1 as MGHRA and CDR2 as YSYEKL. The CDR3 sequence is 14 residues long. The CDR3 sequence: CASRQAGGHSPLHF. The CDR3 bases are TGCGCCAGCAGACAAGCAGGGGGCCATTCACCCCTCCACTTT.

The chain has TRBV20-1 and TRBJ1-2; unclear D gene. The CDR3 consists of 16 residues. Per the germline V gene, CDR1 is DFQATT and CDR2 is SNEGSKA (reference sequence). The V and J ends lost 3 bases and 4 bases respectively, with 21 bases between them. The CDR3 DNA sequence: TGCAGTGCTAGTACATCGTCGTGGGATCAGGCCTATGGCTACACCTTC. Its translation: CSASTSSWDQAYGYTF.

V gene TRBV11-2 combines with J gene TRBJ1-6; possibly TRBD1 for D (6 bases). The germline V gene encodes CDR1 SGHAT and CDR2 FQNNGV. The CDR3 runs 14 residues. Trimming took 2 bases from V and 10 from J, leaving 12 bases between them. The CDR3 loop reads CASSLWGAGSPLHF. The DNA of the CDR3 is TGTGCCAGCAGCTTATGGGGGGCTGGGTCACCCCTCCACTTT.

In nucleotides, the CDR3 is TGTGCCAGCAGCCACGGGGCAGCGCTTCCCAGCTCCTATAATTCACCCCTCCACTTT. Residues: CASSHGAALPSSYNSPLHF. The chain uses TRBV28 and TRBJ1-6; the D gene is possibly TRBD1 (5 bases). Trimming shortened V by 6 bases and J by 0 bases, and 21 bases separated the two germline ends. The CDR3 has 19 residues. CDR1 and CDR2 from the germline V gene are MDHEN and SYDVKM.

There are many counts of this clonotype. J is TRBJ2-3 and V is TRBV27; D possibly corresponds to TRBD2 (6 bases). The V and J ends lost 4 bases and 1 base respectively, with 15 bases between them. The germline V gene encodes CDR1 MNHEY and CDR2 SMNVEV (reference sequence). The CDR3 is 16 residues long. The CDR3 loop reads CASSSTSIPRTDTQYF. CDR3 DNA sequence: TGTGCCAGCAGTTCCACTAGCATCCCTCGCACAGATACGCAGTATTTT.

This clonotype has just a few counts. The chain carries TRBV19 and TRBJ2-5; no firm D call. Germline lookup yields CDR1 LNHDA and CDR2 SQIVND (reference sequence). This CDR3 is 13 amino acids long. Trimming took off 6 bases at V and 1 base at J, with 9 bases between the two ends. This CDR3 is CASRDEGQETQYF. The CDR3 nucleotides read TGTGCCAGTAGGGATGAAGGCCAAGAGACCCAGTACTTC.

The chain joins TRBV7-2 to TRBJ2-3; D call uncertain. Trimming shortened V by 5 bases and J by 2 bases, and 14 bases separated the two germline ends. The CDR3 totals 15 residues. CDR1 and CDR2 (germline): SGHTA, FQGNSA. CDR3 region: CASSPNPTLTDTQYF. CDR3 sequence (DNA): TGTGCCAGCAGCCCTAACCCGACCCTCACAGATACGCAGTATTTT.

This clonotype was seen a few times. This chain joins TRBV20-1 and TRBJ2-2; D possibly corresponds to TRBD1 (6 bases). The CDR3 runs 12 residues. Per germline, CDR1 DFQATT and CDR2 SNEGSKA (reference sequence). The ends were cut back, 6 bases at V and 6 bases at J, with 11 bases in the middle. CDR3 nucleotide sequence: TGCAGTGCACGGACAGATGCCGGGGAGCTGTTTTTT. Amino acids: CSARTDAGELFF.